Below are 11 T cell receptor beta chains sequenced from a single sample in a study of shared clonotypes between healthy human individuals. TCRdb's table, derived via immunoSEQ multiplex PCR, lists solely in-frame clones and lacks some. Of approximately 1,500,000 clones listed, roughly 96% are singletons. Sequencing was done on a sample of naive CD4+ T cells sorted from blood. Subset described: CD45RA+ positively selected. These receptors all stem from a man aged 25 to 40 in good health.

J is TRBJ1-2 and V is TRBV12-5; 7 bases agree with TRBD1. Germline trimming cut 7 bases from V and 5 bases from J; bases unmatched to any gene: 19. The CDR3 contains 17 residues. The germline V gene has CDR1 LGHNT and CDR2 FRNRAP. CDR3 DNA sequence: TGTGCTAGTGCCCGCCTGGGGGGCGGGACAGCCATTTATGGCTACACCTTC. Protein sequence: CASARLGGGTAIYGYTF.

This chain uses TRBV5-1 with TRBJ2-1; no firm D call. This CDR3 is 12 amino acids long. Trimming took off 6 bases at V and 2 bases at J, with 6 bases between the two ends. Germline lookup yields CDR1 SGHRS and CDR2 YFSETQ. This CDR3 reads CASTITYNEQFF. The CDR3 coding sequence is TGCGCCAGCACCATTACCTACAATGAGCAGTTCTTC.

V and J are TRBV6-1 and TRBJ1-5; D possibly corresponds to TRBD1 (5 bases). Germline-derived CDR1 and CDR2 are MNHNS and SASEGT. The CDR3 is made up of 14 amino acids. Trimming shortened V by 8 bases and J by 5 bases, and 16 bases separated the two germline ends. CDR3 in DNA: TGTGCCAGCTCGGGGACCGCCACCCATCAGCCCCAGCATTTT. Translating it yields CASSGTATHQPQHF.

V is TRBV18 and J is TRBJ1-5, with D unclear. The CDR3 is made up of 16 amino acids. In germline, CDR1 is KGHSH, CDR2 LQKENI. Between the trimmed V and J ends, which lost 4 bases and 0 bases, there was a span of 13 bases. CDR3 sequence (DNA): TGTGCCAGCTCACTCTATAGTAGAAATAGCAATCAGCCCCAGCATTTT. Translating it yields CASSLYSRNSNQPQHF. Together with reference TRBV18 and TRBJ1-5, the CDR3 gives the full variable domain: NAGVMQNPRHLVRRRGQEARLRCSPMKGHSHVYWYRQLPEEGLKFMVYLQKENIIDESGMPKERFSAEFPKEGPSILRIQQVVRGDSAAYFCASSLYSRNSNQPQHFGDGTRLSIL.

Written as DNA, the CDR3 is TGTGCCAGCAGCGTAATGTCACAACACTATGGCTACACCTTC. Translating it yields CASSVMSQHYGYTF. The V call is TRBV9, the J call TRBJ1-2; no definite D call. Germline-derived CDR1 and CDR2 are SGDLS and YYNGEE. The CDR3 length is 14 residues. Trimming pared 1 base from V and 3 bases from J, leaving 10 bases between.

The chain links TRBV2 to TRBJ1-1, with 9 bases matching TRBD1. CDR1 SNHLY and CDR2 FYNNEI come from the germline V gene. This CDR3 is 11 amino acids long. The V segment lost 5 bases and the J segment 10 bases; nucleotides outside the gene matches: 2. The CDR3 nucleotides read TGTGCCAGCAGTACGGACAGGGGAGCTTTCTTT. This encodes CASSTDRGAFF.

V is TRBV2 and J is TRBJ1-1; possible D gene TRBD1, 6 bases. Between the trimmed V and J ends, which lost 7 bases and 4 bases, there was a span of 19 bases. The CDR3 sequence is 15 residues long. Germline-derived CDR1 and CDR2 are SNHLY and FYNNEI. CDR3 nucleotide sequence: TGTGCCAGCACCTATGGGGGGGCCGAGGGCACTGAAGCTTTCTTT. This encodes CASTYGGAEGTEAFF.

The chain is built from TRBV6-1 and TRBJ2-3; 7 bases map to TRBD1. Germline lookup yields CDR1 MNHNS and CDR2 SASEGT. Germline trimming cut 6 bases from V and 5 bases from J; bases unmatched to any gene: 11. The CDR3 totals 15 residues. CDR3 amino acids: CASRETGSAGDTQYF. CDR3 nucleotide sequence: TGTGCCAGCAGAGAGACAGGGTCCGCGGGAGATACGCAGTATTTT.

This clone was counted only a few times. In DNA form, the CDR3 reads TGTGCCAGCTCACCACCGTCGGCGGAAAGCTATGGCTACACCTTC. Its protein product is CASSPPSAESYGYTF. The rearrangement links TRBV18 to TRBJ1-2; D unresolved. CDR3 length: 15 residues. Trimming removed 0 bases from V and 4 bases from J, with 12 bases in between. CDR1 KGHSH and CDR2 LQKENI come from the germline V gene.

The chain links TRBV11-3 to TRBJ2-3, with TRBD1 matching over 7 bases. Trimming took 1 base from V and 0 from J; bases not matched to a gene: 1. There are 15 residues in the CDR3. Per germline, CDR1 SGHNT and CDR2 YENEEA. CDR3 loop: CASSLGDSSTDTQYF. CDR3 DNA: TGTGCCAGCAGCTTAGGGGACAGTAGCACAGATACGCAGTATTTT.

Turning to this clone: This specimen includes other DNA sequences encoding the same CDR3. This sequence joins TRBV18 and TRBJ1-4; D is unresolved. This CDR3 spans 15 amino acids. From germline, CDR1 is KGHSH and CDR2 LQKENI. The V and J ends lost 3 bases and 0 bases respectively, with 8 bases between them. CDR3 sequence (DNA): TGTGCCAGCTCACCTTCAATCGCAACTAATGAAAAACTGTTTTTT. Encoded protein: CASSPSIATNEKLFF.